This T cell receptor beta chain was captured by sequencing in a study of blood T cell repertoires in COVID-19. On the study more broadly: Sites across the United States, Italy and Spain contributed samples from acute and convalescent COVID-19.

In the original processing: By means of reference gene primer amplification, nucleated cell counts were estimated. TCRdb keeps only in-frame clones here, not all; method: immunoSEQ multiplex PCR. V and J calls plus clone size are reproduced from that table; the DNA served to infer D and trimming. The sample carries 250,000 to 350,000 clones, roughly 80% recorded once. Followed over time, Seattle patients had been enrolled while infection was active. From germline, CDR1 is LNHNV and CDR2 YYDKDF (reference sequence). V gave up 3 bases and J gave up 4 bases, with 13 bases separating them. The CDR3 covers 15 residues.

This receptor was obtained from a human donor with COVID-19, enrolled during active disease. The donor label of this sample is uncertain. The chain carries TRBV15 and TRBJ1-3, with a weak D call TRBD1 (5 bases). Material for sequencing was peripheral blood. Here the CDR3 DNA reads TGTGCCACCAGCAGGGACCAGGGCTACGGAAACACCATATATTTT. This codes for CATSRDQGYGNTIYF.